This T cell receptor (beta chain) came from a study of OX40 agonist ivuxolimab in advanced cancers. Points from the study as a whole: The work left the antigen specificity of expanded peripheral T cells undetermined.

Notes on this clone: Its antigen remains unidentified.

Only in-frame clones appear in the TCRdb table, and some are missing; sequencing was by immunoSEQ multiplex PCR. The data contain under 40,000 clones, around 80% of them singletons. Trimming cost V 7 bases and J 1 base, with 11 bases left between them. This CDR3 region has 13 residues. Looked up from germline, CDR1 is MNHNS and CDR2 is SASEGT. The rearrangement links TRBV6-1 to TRBJ2-7; the D is unclear. The source material was CD4+ or CD8+ T cells sorted from blood, sampled in a trial of the OX40 agonist ivuxolimab. This clonotype originated in an adult with an advanced solid tumor such as melanoma, head and neck, liver or kidney cancer. CDR3 coding DNA: TGTGCCAGCACTGTTCAGCTTTCCTACGAGCAGTACTTC. Translation gives CASTVQLSYEQYF.